These 11 T cell receptor beta chains share one sample of origin, sequenced in a study of T cells in Graves' hyperthyroidism and ophthalmopathy. The CDR3 regions of TCR beta were amplified from RNA transcripts. The HTBI primer set was used in a first-round RT-PCR of the TCR CDR3. TCRdb re-derived calls from the multiplex PCR reads in MiXCR, one entry per CDR3 protein. The sample consists of just under 750,000 distinct CDR3 sequences, roughly a third of them appearing once. The sample comprised blood. Receptors originate from a woman aged 35 to 49 with Graves' hyperthyroidism.

Many counts were recorded for this clonotype. This chain uses TRBV7-3 with TRBJ2-2; D is uncertain. The germline gives CDR1 SGHTA, CDR2 FQGTGA. The V and J ends lost 0 bases and 8 bases respectively, with 4 bases between them. The CDR3 totals 12 residues. The CDR3 sequence: CASSLTKGELFF. As DNA, the CDR3 is TGTGCCAGCAGCTTAACTAAGGGGGAGCTGTTTTTT.

This clonotype was observed a handful of times. The V gene is TRBV10-3, the J gene TRBJ1-6, with 7 bases identical to TRBD1. Germline V CDR1 and CDR2: ENHRY, SYGVKD. The CDR3 runs to 13 residues. V lost 9 bases, J lost 10 bases, and 9 bases stayed unmatched. CDR3 sequence (DNA): TGTGCCATTAGGGGGCTCGAGGAGTCACCCCTCCACTTT. It codes for CAIRGLEESPLHF.

The chain uses TRBV20-1 and TRBJ2-5; 9 bases map to TRBD1. CDR1 and CDR2 (germline): DFQATT, SNEGSKA (reference sequence). This CDR3 spans 18 amino acids. V trimming: 5 bases; J trimming: 2 bases; junction bases outside the gene matches: 18. DNA of the CDR3: TGCAGTGCTTGGACAGGGGAAGGGGATCAGCGAAGACAAGAGACCCAGTACTTC. Translated, it gives CSAWTGEGDQRRQETQYF.

This clonotype was counted only a few times. The rearrangement uses TRBV6-5 and TRBJ1-5; TRBD1 aligns across 8 bases. The CDR3 is 13 residues long. Germline assignment: CDR1 MNHEY and CDR2 SVGAGI. V trimming: 2 bases; J trimming: 7 bases; junction bases outside the gene matches: 1. CDR3 loop: CASSYGDRQPQHF. The CDR3 DNA reads as TGTGCCAGCAGTTACGGGGACAGGCAGCCCCAGCATTTT.

This clonotype was seen repeatedly, ten times or more. V usage is TRBV19 and J usage is TRBJ1-5; D perhaps matches TRBD1 (5 bases). The CDR3 is 11 amino acids. CDR1 and CDR2 (germline): LNHDA, SQIVND (reference sequence). V lost 11 bases to trimming and J lost 6 bases, with 11 bases between them. The CDR3 DNA sequence: TGTGCCGGGACCCCCCCTCAGCCCCAGCATTTT. Translating it yields CAGTPPQPQHF.

The sample holds many counts of this clonotype. This chain uses TRBV20-1 with TRBJ2-5, with TRBD1 identical over 8 bases. The length of the CDR3 is 15 residues. The trim removed 1 base at V and 5 bases at J, leaving 9 bases unmatched. The V gene's germline CDR1 is DFQATT and CDR2 SNEGSKA (reference sequence). The CDR3: CSARGEQGALETQYF. The CDR3 DNA reads TGCAGTGCTAGAGGCGAGCAGGGGGCTTTGGAGACCCAGTACTTC.

The rearrangement joins TRBV20-1 to TRBJ1-2; D not resolved. Germline V gives CDR1 DFQATT, CDR2 SNEGSKA (reference sequence). V was pared by 0 bases and J by 4 bases, with 15 bases between. The CDR3 is 15 residues long. The CDR3 DNA reads TGCAGTGCTAGAGATTTCAGGTTGACGGCCTATGGCTACACCTTC. It translates to CSARDFRLTAYGYTF.

This clonotype was seen at least ten times. The gene calls are TRBV20-1 and TRBJ2-5, with 8 bases fitting TRBD2. Germline CDR1 reads DFQATT; CDR2 reads SNEGSKA (reference sequence). Trimming removed 1 base from V and 6 bases from J; junction bases left unmatched: 7. The CDR3 totals 14 residues. CDR3 in DNA: TGCAGTGCTAGAGTCCGGGGGGGCCGGAAGACCCAGTACTTC. Amino acid sequence: CSARVRGGRKTQYF.

This clonotype showed up many times. The J gene is TRBJ2-5, the V gene TRBV14; D not certain. The ends were cut back, 3 bases at V and 6 bases at J, with 8 bases in the middle. CDR3 length: 12 residues. Per germline, CDR1 SGHDN and CDR2 FVKESK. CDR3 loop: CASSQGLQTQYF. The CDR3 nucleotides read TGTGCCAGCAGCCAGGGATTACAGACCCAGTACTTC.

A few counts support this clonotype. The chain carries TRBV7-8 and TRBJ1-4, with D possibly matching TRBD1 (5 bases). V was shortened by 2 bases and J by 4 bases, with 11 bases between the two germline ends. CDR1 and CDR2 from the germline V gene are SGHVS and FQNEAQ. This CDR3 has 15 residues. CDR3 sequence: CASSLTSQGNEKLFF. CDR3 nucleotides: TGTGCCAGCAGCTTAACGTCCCAGGGTAATGAAAAACTGTTTTTT. The full variable domain, in which reference TRBV7-8 and TRBJ1-4 provide the parts outside the CDR3, is GAGVSQSPRYKVAKRGQDVALRCDPISGHVSLFWYQQALGQGPEFLTYFQNEAQLDKSGLPSDRFFAERPEGSVSTLKIQRTQQEDSAVYLCASSLTSQGNEKLFFGSGTQLSVL.

This clonotype was observed a handful of times. The chain recombines TRBV24-1 with TRBJ2-3; tentative D call: TRBD1 (5 bases). V gave up 10 bases and J gave up 2 bases, with 12 bases separating them. Germline CDR1 is KGHDR and CDR2 is SFDVKD. This CDR3 is 13 amino acids long. This CDR3 reads CATGAYDTDTQYF. CDR3 bases: TGTGCCACTGGGGCTTACGACACAGATACGCAGTATTTT.